A selection of T cell receptor beta chains follows, all from one sample in a study of technical replicates of blood from a handful of donors. Profiled with immunoSEQ multiplex PCR; TCRdb holds only in-frame clones, not every one. The repertoire has roughly 50,000 clones, 90% to 95% of them found once; the top ten carry approximately 3.4%. The sequenced sample consisted of PBMCs. The receptors here all came from a human donor in good health. Some clones in this sample may be carry-over from other donors' samples. The CDR3 runs from the conserved cysteine through the conserved F or W. A D gene is named only where the DNA matches it firmly. Clone size is given for some rows only: seen once, a few or many times, or a class if the clone is expanded.

TRBV6-1	.	TRBJ2-1	TRBD2	TGTGCCAGCAGTCTTAGCGGGGGGTACAATGAGCAGTTCTTC	CASSLSGGYNEQFF
TRBV30	.	TRBJ2-7	TRBD1	TGTGCCTGGAGTGTGAAGGGCCCCAGGGGGAACCACGAGCAGTACTTC	CAWSVKGPRGNHEQYF
TRBV6-4	few	TRBJ1-6	.	TGTGCCAGCAGTGACTCGATAGAGGGTAATTCACCCCTCCACTTT	CASSDSIEGNSPLHF
TRBV6-5	.	TRBJ2-5	TRBD2	TGTGCCAGCAGCTCTAGCGGAGAGACCCAGTACTTC	CASSSSGETQYF
TRBV5-1	.	TRBJ2-1	TRBD2	TGCGCCAGCAACGGGGGCGGGAGGGGATCGGTGAATGAGCAGTTCTTC	CASNGGGRGSVNEQFF
TRBV6-1	.	TRBJ2-4	TRBD1	TGTGCCAGCACCCGGACAGGGATAGCCAAAAACATTCAGTACTTC	CASTRTGIAKNIQYF
TRBV7-2	once	TRBJ1-3	.	TGTGCCAGCAGCTTAACAGGCCCCAGCTCTGGAAACACCATATATTTT	CASSLTGPSSGNTIYF
TRBV23-1	.	TRBJ2-3	TRBD2	TGCGCCAGCAGTCACGGGGGGGGAACAGATACGCAGTATTTT	CASSHGGGTDTQYF
TRBV5-1	.	TRBJ2-5	.	TGCGCCAGCAGCTTGGGAGACAGCCAAGAGACCCAGTACTTC	CASSLGDSQETQYF
TRBV5-1	.	TRBJ2-3	TRBD1	TGCGCCAGCAGCTTGGGGGGGACAGGGCGAGGAGATACGCAGTATTTT	CASSLGGTGRGDTQYF
TRBV5-1	.	TRBJ2-2	TRBD1	TGCGCCAGCAGCTTGGGGGACAGGGGGAGCACCGGGGAGCTGTTTTTT	CASSLGDRGSTGELFF
TRBV4-1	.	TRBJ2-3	TRBD2	TGCGCCAGCAGCCACCTCTCTAGCGGGGTTAGCACAGATACGCAGTATTTT	CASSHLSSGVSTDTQYF
TRBV10-3	.	TRBJ1-2	TRBD1	TGTGCCATCAGTGGGGACAGCGGAATGGAGACCTTC	CAISGDSGMETF
TRBV11-2	.	TRBJ2-3	TRBD2	TGTGCCAGCAGCTTAGCGGGAGGTTCAGATACGCAGTATTTT	CASSLAGGSDTQYF
TRBV2	.	TRBJ2-3	TRBD1	TGTGCCAGTGGTGTAGGGGGCGCGACAGATACGCAGTATTTT	CASGVGGATDTQYF